The 14 T cell receptor beta chains listed next were all sequenced from one sample in a study of Ad26.COV2.S vaccination and SARS-CoV-2 variants. Clones were read by immunoSEQ multiplex PCR, and TCRdb kept only the in-frame ones, dropping some. The sample lists hundreds of thousands of clones; 89% were seen once. Treatment here: 15 to 20 received Ad26.COV2.S at low or high dose, single or two shots; 5 received placebo; per-sample allocation not given. Day 63 following the first vaccine or placebo injection was when the samples were taken. The sequenced sample was peripheral blood, obtained in a trial of Ad26.COV2.S vaccine versus placebo. These receptors were taken from a person between 18 and 59 years old who received the Ad26.COV2.S COVID-19 vaccine or a placebo.

The V and J genes are TRBV7-2 and TRBJ2-3, with D possibly matching TRBD2 (6 bases). The CDR3 consists of 15 residues. Germline V gene sequence: CDR1 SGHTA, CDR2 FQGNSA. Trimming left V 0 bases short and J 1 base short, with 8 bases between. CDR3 residues: CASSLAPSGTDTQYF. DNA of the CDR3: TGTGCCAGCAGCTTAGCGCCTAGCGGCACAGATACGCAGTATTTT.

This chain connects TRBV5-1 to TRBJ1-2, with TRBD1 identical over 8 bases. V was pared by 3 bases and J by 2 bases, with 6 bases of the junction left unmatched. Germline V gene sequence: CDR1 SGHRS, CDR2 YFSETQ. This CDR3 contains 15 residues. The CDR3 DNA reads as TGCGCCAGCAGCTCAGGACAGGGAGAGAACTATGGCTACACCTTC. This translates into CASSSGQGENYGYTF. Using reference TRBV5-1 and TRBJ1-2 for the parts outside the CDR3, the full variable domain is KAGVTQTPRYLIKTRGQQVTLSCSPISGHRSVSWYQQTPGQGLQFLFEYFSETQRNKGNFPGRFSGRQFSNSRSEMNVSTLELGDSALYLCASSSGQGENYGYTFGSGTRLTVV.

The J gene is TRBJ2-5, the V gene TRBV2; TRBD2 might be the D (5 bases). Trimming cost V 3 bases and J 1 base, with 9 bases left between them. CDR1 is SNHLY and CDR2 is FYNNEI in the germline V gene. The CDR3 consists of 14 residues. The CDR3 loop is CASSDLASQETQYF. DNA for the CDR3: TGTGCCAGCAGTGACCTAGCTTCCCAAGAGACCCAGTACTTC.

This chain links TRBV6-4 with TRBJ2-3, with 8 bases aligning to TRBD2. CDR1 is MRHNA, CDR2 SNTAGT, per germline. CDR3 size: 13 residues. The trim removed 6 bases at V and 5 bases at J, leaving 4 bases unmatched. This chain's CDR3 is CASSTGGGDTQYF. The CDR3 DNA reads as TGTGCCAGCAGCACCGGGGGGGGAGATACGCAGTATTTT.

The V gene is TRBV4-2, the J gene TRBJ2-1; 14 bases line up with TRBD2. The germline gives CDR1 LGHNA, CDR2 YNFKEQ. This CDR3 is built from 18 residues. V lost 5 bases to trimming and J lost 4 bases; unmatched junction nucleotides: 10. For the CDR3, the DNA is TGTGCCAGCAGCTCTAGACTAGCGGGGGGGCGCGTGTACAATGAGCAGTTCTTC. As protein: CASSSRLAGGRVYNEQFF.

This chain joins TRBV6-5 and TRBJ2-5, with 8 bases that match TRBD2. Trimming took 0 bases from V and 5 from J; bases not matched to a gene: 8. Germline loops: CDR1 MNHEY, CDR2 SVGAGI. The length of the CDR3 is 16 residues. The DNA of the CDR3 is TGTGCCAGCAGTTACTCGAGAGCGGGGGCGTCGGAGACCCAGTACTTC. Encoded protein: CASSYSRAGASETQYF.

V and J are TRBV24-1 and TRBJ1-1; no firm D call. The CDR3 runs to 14 residues. Trimming took off 3 bases at V and 0 bases at J, with 7 bases between the two ends. Per the germline V gene, CDR1 is KGHDR and CDR2 is SFDVKD. CDR3 bases: TGTGCCACCAGTGATAACCGCTTGAACACTGAAGCTTTCTTT. This sequence encodes CATSDNRLNTEAFF.

V gene TRBV9 combines with J gene TRBJ2-2; 7 bases map to TRBD1. CDR3 size: 14 residues. The J segment lost 7 bases and the V segment lost 3 bases, leaving 6 bases of the junction unmatched. CDR1 SGDLS and CDR2 YYNGEE come from the germline V gene. The CDR3 bases are TGTGCCAGCAGCGAGAGACAGGGCTTCGGGGAGCTGTTTTTT. Amino acid sequence: CASSERQGFGELFF.

The chain carries TRBV6-5 and TRBJ2-5, with D perhaps TRBD1 (6 bases). The CDR3 sequence is 13 residues long. Germline V gene data show CDR1 as MNHEY and CDR2 as SVGAGI. V was shortened by 8 bases and J by 5 bases, with 15 bases between the two germline ends. Here the CDR3 DNA reads TGTGCCAGCGACGGGACACCCGGCGAGACCCAGTACTTC. This translates into CASDGTPGETQYF.

The J gene is TRBJ1-6, the V gene TRBV6-5; D is ambiguous. CDR3 length equals 15 residues. CDR1 and CDR2 (germline): MNHEY, SVGAGI. The V end lost 7 bases, the J end lost 8 bases, and 18 bases lay between the germline ends. The DNA for the CDR3 is TGTGCCAGCAAGCTGTGGAACGAAGGTGATTCACCCCTCCACTTT. This sequence encodes CASKLWNEGDSPLHF.

The chain is built from TRBV6-2 or TRBV6-3 and TRBJ2-5; no reliable D call. The germline V gene encodes CDR1 MNHEY and CDR2 SVGEGT. This CDR3 region has 15 residues. V was cut by 2 bases and J by 4 bases, with 14 bases left in between. CDR3 bases: TGTGCCAGCAGTTACCTTGATGGGTTTGGAGAGACCCAGTACTTC. This codes for CASSYLDGFGETQYF.

The count of this clone is one. J is TRBJ2-7 and V is TRBV7-8, with a possible D match to TRBD1 (5 bases). The V and J ends lost 5 bases and 0 bases respectively, with 8 bases between them. CDR1 is SGHVS, CDR2 FQNEAQ, per germline. The length of the CDR3 is 13 residues. CDR3 region: CASSPDISYEQYF. For the CDR3, the DNA is TGTGCCAGCAGCCCGGACATCTCCTACGAGCAGTACTTC.

The CDR3, as DNA: TGCGCCAGCAGCCTTAGCGGGAGAGGCACAGATACGCAGTATTTT. Protein: CASSLSGRGTDTQYF. The chain has TRBV4-1 and TRBJ2-3; 9 bases line up with TRBD2. V lost 4 bases, J lost 1 base, and 3 bases stayed unmatched. The CDR3 runs 15 residues. Looked up from germline, CDR1 is MGHRA and CDR2 is YSYEKL.

This clone appeared once. The J gene is TRBJ2-2, the V gene TRBV7-9; D is unclear. Germline CDR1 SEHNR, CDR2 FQNEAQ (reference sequence). The CDR3 contains 14 residues. Trimming stripped 6 bases from V and 1 base from J, with 9 bases between. The CDR3 region has the DNA TGTGCCAGCAGTAAGTGGCAGAACACCGGGGAGCTGTTTTTT. Encoded protein: CASSKWQNTGELFF.